This T cell receptor (beta chain) was captured by sequencing in a study of blood T cell repertoires in COVID-19. Original analysis: The authors estimated nucleated cell counts from reference gene primer amplification. Here immunoSEQ multiplex PCR was the method, and the copy in TCRdb shows in-frame clones only, minus some. The V and J calls and clone size are taken from that table; D and trimming were inferred from the DNA. The sample has hundreds of thousands of clones, just over 85% seen once. V lost 2 bases and J lost 3; bases outside the gene matches: 3. CDR1 and CDR2 (germline): MNHEY, SVGAGI. This CDR3 spans 16 amino acids.

This TCR was recovered from a woman aged 25-40 years with active or convalescent COVID-19. Sequenced: peripheral blood. The chain combines TRBV6-5 with TRBJ2-5; 13 bases align to TRBD2. The CDR3 reads CASSYLGLAGKETQYF. CDR3 sequence (DNA): TGTGCCAGCAGTTACCTGGGACTAGCGGGAAAAGAGACCCAGTACTTC.